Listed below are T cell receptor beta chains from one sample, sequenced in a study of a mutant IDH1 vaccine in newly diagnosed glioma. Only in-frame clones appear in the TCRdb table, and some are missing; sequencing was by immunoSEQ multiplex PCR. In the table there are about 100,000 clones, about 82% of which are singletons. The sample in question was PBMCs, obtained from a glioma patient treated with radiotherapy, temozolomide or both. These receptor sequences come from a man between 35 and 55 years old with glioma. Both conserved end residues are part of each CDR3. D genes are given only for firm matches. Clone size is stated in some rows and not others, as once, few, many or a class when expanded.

CDR3 protein: CASSPAENEQFF; CDR3 DNA: TGTGCCAGCAGTCCAGCGGAAAATGAGCAGTTCTTC; D gene: NA; clone size: NA; J gene: TRBJ2-1; V gene: TRBV2
CDR3 protein: CASSPRTGSSPLHF; CDR3 DNA: TGTGCCAGCTCACCGAGGACAGGTTCCTCACCCCTCCACTTT; D gene: TRBD1; clone size: few; J gene: TRBJ1-6; V gene: TRBV18
CDR3 protein: CASGPGILEYNEQFF; CDR3 DNA: TGTGCCAGCGGACCAGGGATATTGGAATACAATGAGCAGTTCTTC; D gene: NA; clone size: NA; J gene: TRBJ2-1; V gene: TRBV6-4
CDR3 protein: CASSPPGYYEQYF; CDR3 DNA: TGTGCCAGCAGTCCCCCGGGGTACTACGAGCAGTACTTC; D gene: NA; clone size: NA; J gene: TRBJ2-7; V gene: TRBV28
CDR3 protein: CASSLYGLAGPEQFF; CDR3 DNA: TGTGCCAGCAGCTTATACGGACTAGCGGGGCCTGAGCAGTTCTTC; D gene: TRBD2; clone size: NA; J gene: TRBJ2-1; V gene: TRBV7-6
CDR3 protein: CASSYSFDYEQFF; CDR3 DNA: TGTGCCAGCAGTTACTCGTTTGATTATGAGCAGTTCTTC; D gene: NA; clone size: NA; J gene: TRBJ2-1; V gene: TRBV6-5
CDR3 protein: CASSPGTPGGANVLTF; CDR3 DNA: TGTGCCAGCTCACCCGGGACCCCGGGGGGGGCCAACGTCCTGACTTTC; D gene: NA; clone size: NA; J gene: TRBJ2-6; V gene: TRBV18
CDR3 protein: CASSQAYRGRWGTEAFF; CDR3 DNA: TGTGCCAGCAGCCAAGCCTATCGGGGCAGATGGGGCACTGAAGCTTTCTTT; D gene: NA; clone size: NA; J gene: TRBJ1-1; V gene: TRBV4-2
CDR3 protein: CASSLGPGYDYGYTF; CDR3 DNA: TGTGCCAGCAGTTTAGGGCCAGGGTATGACTATGGCTACACCTTC; D gene: NA; clone size: NA; J gene: TRBJ1-2; V gene: TRBV27
CDR3 protein: CASSERTGDTEAFF; CDR3 DNA: TGTGCCAGCAGCGAAAGGACAGGGGATACTGAAGCTTTCTTT; D gene: TRBD1; clone size: NA; J gene: TRBJ1-1; V gene: TRBV6-1
CDR3 protein: CASSWPGANVLTF; CDR3 DNA: TGTGCCAGCAGCTGGCCTGGGGCCAACGTCCTGACTTTC; D gene: NA; clone size: NA; J gene: TRBJ2-6; V gene: TRBV5-6
CDR3 protein: CASSPATNGAGNTIYF; CDR3 DNA: TGTGCCAGCTCACCCGCAACAAATGGGGCTGGAAACACCATATATTTT; D gene: NA; clone size: NA; J gene: TRBJ1-3; V gene: TRBV18
CDR3 protein: CASSVASKNEQFF; CDR3 DNA: TGTGCCAGCAGCGTAGCCTCTAAGAATGAGCAGTTCTTC; D gene: NA; clone size: NA; J gene: TRBJ2-1; V gene: TRBV9
CDR3 protein: CASSLMEADTQYF; CDR3 DNA: TGTGCCAGCAGCTTAATGGAGGCGGATACGCAGTATTTT; D gene: NA; clone size: NA; J gene: TRBJ2-3; V gene: TRBV7-2
CDR3 protein: CASSELAGANTDTQYF; CDR3 DNA: TGTGCCAGCAGTGAACTAGCGGGAGCGAACACAGATACGCAGTATTTT; D gene: TRBD2; clone size: medium-sized; J gene: TRBJ2-3; V gene: TRBV6-4
CDR3 protein: CASGDRVKSYQPQHF; CDR3 DNA: TGTGCCAGCGGTGACAGGGTTAAATCGTATCAGCCCCAGCATTTT; D gene: TRBD1; clone size: NA; J gene: TRBJ1-5; V gene: TRBV19
CDR3 protein: CASRAGASGNTGELFF; CDR3 DNA: TGTGCCAGCAGGGCGGGGGCTAGCGGGAACACCGGGGAGCTGTTTTTT; D gene: NA; clone size: NA; J gene: TRBJ2-2; V gene: TRBV2
CDR3 protein: CASSRRQGLSGNTIYF; CDR3 DNA: TGTGCCAGCAGCCGTAGACAGGGACTCTCTGGAAACACCATATATTTT; D gene: TRBD1; clone size: NA; J gene: TRBJ1-3; V gene: TRBV7-9
CDR3 protein: CASSEALIRGFKELFF; CDR3 DNA: TGTGCCAGCAGTGAAGCGCTTATTCGGGGGTTTAAGGAACTGTTTTTT; D gene: NA; clone size: NA; J gene: TRBJ1-4; V gene: TRBV2
CDR3 protein: CASSLRTSGNEQFF; CDR3 DNA: TGCGCCAGCAGCTTGAGGACTAGCGGTAATGAGCAGTTCTTC; D gene: TRBD2; clone size: NA; J gene: TRBJ2-1; V gene: TRBV5-1
CDR3 protein: CATSTGLATYQETQYF; CDR3 DNA: TGTGCCACCAGCACGGGACTAGCGACGTACCAAGAGACCCAGTACTTC; D gene: TRBD2; clone size: NA; J gene: TRBJ2-5; V gene: TRBV15
CDR3 protein: CASSLSLPDTQYF; CDR3 DNA: TGCGCCAGCAGCTTGAGTCTGCCAGATACGCAGTATTTT; D gene: NA; clone size: NA; J gene: TRBJ2-3; V gene: TRBV5-1
CDR3 protein: CASSGDYLVEQFF; CDR3 DNA: TGTGCCAGCAGCGGCGACTACCTAGTTGAGCAGTTCTTC; D gene: NA; clone size: NA; J gene: TRBJ2-1; V gene: TRBV5-6
CDR3 protein: CASSLVAGGNSPLHF; CDR3 DNA: TGTGCCAGCAGCTTAGTGGCAGGGGGGAATTCACCCCTCCACTTT; D gene: TRBD1; clone size: NA; J gene: TRBJ1-6; V gene: TRBV7-9
CDR3 protein: CASSPANTEAFF; CDR3 DNA: TGTGCCAGTAGTCCAGCGAACACTGAAGCTTTCTTT; D gene: NA; clone size: few; J gene: TRBJ1-1; V gene: TRBV19
CDR3 protein: CASSVTDTQYF; CDR3 DNA: TGTGCCAGTAGTGTCACAGATACGCAGTATTTT; D gene: NA; clone size: NA; J gene: TRBJ2-3; V gene: TRBV19
CDR3 protein: CASSDSGTGGFGELFF; CDR3 DNA: TGTGCCAGCAGCGACTCCGGGACAGGGGGCTTCGGGGAGCTGTTTTTT; D gene: TRBD1; clone size: NA; J gene: TRBJ2-2; V gene: TRBV5-8
CDR3 protein: CASGTDTSNQPQHF; CDR3 DNA: TGTGCCAGCGGGACGGACACTAGCAATCAGCCCCAGCATTTT; D gene: NA; clone size: NA; J gene: TRBJ1-5; V gene: TRBV18
CDR3 protein: CATSRDRVGTEAFF; CDR3 DNA: TGTGCCACCAGCAGAGATCGGGTTGGGACTGAAGCTTTCTTT; D gene: NA; clone size: NA; J gene: TRBJ1-1; V gene: TRBV15
CDR3 protein: CASATGREASPLHF; CDR3 DNA: TGCGCCAGCGCCACCGGCAGGGAGGCTTCACCCCTCCACTTT; D gene: NA; clone size: NA; J gene: TRBJ1-6; V gene: TRBV5-1
CDR3 protein: CASQTLTQGTKNIQYF; CDR3 DNA: TGTGCCAGCCAAACACTTACACAGGGGACCAAAAACATTCAGTACTTC; D gene: TRBD1; clone size: NA; J gene: TRBJ2-4; V gene: TRBV28
CDR3 protein: CSVGDRFQETQYF; CDR3 DNA: TGCAGCGTTGGGGACCGCTTCCAAGAGACCCAGTACTTC; D gene: NA; clone size: NA; J gene: TRBJ2-5; V gene: TRBV29-1
CDR3 protein: CASSLGLGDQTQYF; CDR3 DNA: TGTGCCAGCAGCTTGGGTTTGGGGGATCAGACCCAGTACTTC; D gene: NA; clone size: NA; J gene: TRBJ2-5; V gene: TRBV5-4
CDR3 protein: CASSSSGAQETQYF; CDR3 DNA: TGTGCCAGCAGCTCCAGCGGGGCTCAAGAGACCCAGTACTTC; D gene: TRBD2; clone size: NA; J gene: TRBJ2-5; V gene: TRBV7-2
CDR3 protein: CAITERRESYEQYF; CDR3 DNA: TGTGCCATCACCGAAAGGCGGGAGTCCTACGAGCAGTACTTC; D gene: TRBD2; clone size: NA; J gene: TRBJ2-7; V gene: TRBV10-3
CDR3 protein: CASSILTGREYTF; CDR3 DNA: TGTGCCAGCAGCATCCTGACAGGCCGTGAGTACACCTTC; D gene: NA; clone size: few; J gene: TRBJ1-2; V gene: TRBV13
CDR3 protein: CASGSGRNYGYTF; CDR3 DNA: TGCGCCAGCGGATCGGGACGGAACTATGGCTACACCTTC; D gene: NA; clone size: NA; J gene: TRBJ1-2; V gene: TRBV10-1
CDR3 protein: CASSLPAAPTQYF; CDR3 DNA: TGTGCCAGCAGCCTCCCCGCGGCCCCTACGCAGTATTTT; D gene: NA; clone size: NA; J gene: TRBJ2-3; V gene: TRBV5-6
CDR3 protein: CASSIGQGVSGANVLTF; CDR3 DNA: TGTGCCAGCAGTATAGGACAGGGGGTCTCTGGGGCCAACGTCCTGACTTTC; D gene: TRBD1; clone size: NA; J gene: TRBJ2-6; V gene: TRBV5-4